This T cell receptor beta chain was identified in a study of T cell repertoires in cytomegalovirus infection. Study context: Through public TCR beta signatures, both CMV infection and matching HLA type were indicated.

TCRdb redid the calling of the reads with MiXCR, one entry per CDR3 protein. The sample records around 900,000 distinct CDR3 sequences, roughly 31% being singletons. With regard to this clonotype: Its antigen is as yet unknown.

V lost 4 bases, J lost 2 bases, and 8 bases stayed unmatched. Per the germline V gene, CDR1 is SGHVT and CDR2 is SQSDAQ. This CDR3 region has 17 residues. The genes are TRBV7-4 and TRBJ2-7; 13 bases match TRBD2. This specimen consisted of cultured CD8+ T cells from PBMCs, obtained from culture after CMV antigen stimulation. The receptor's source is a human donor in good health (CMV status not recorded). Some clones in this sample may be carry-over from other donors' samples. The CDR3 DNA reads TGTGCCAGCAGCTCCGGACTAGCGGGGGAAGTCCCCTACGAGCAGTACGTC. Amino acid sequence: CASSSGLAGEVPYEQYV.